This T cell receptor (beta chain) was sequenced in a study of cytomegalovirus exposure and HLA in healthy donors. Study-wide results and caveats: HLA alleles were associated with 16,951 TCR beta sequences in a later analysis at 0.05 false discovery rate. From TCR beta sequences, most subjects' HLA-A and HLA-B alleles were reportedly predicted accurately.

Each of the donors was a healthy bone marrow donor. PCR amplification relied on 60 Vbeta primers (plus 13 Jbeta primers). Source study methods: Some 11 million of the about 80 million unique TCR beta chains counted in a later analysis were shared. The repertoire was sequenced with immunoSEQ multiplex PCR; TCRdb's copy has only in-frame clones and lacks some. V and J calls and clone size are as listed in that table; D and trimming were resolved from the DNA. The table for this sample gives 70,000 or so clones. A word on this clone: Its antigen remains unknown. Germline and junction disagree at one end, which may indicate a read error. Other DNA sequences in the sample encode the same CDR3.

CDR3 length equals 13 residues. Germline V gene data show CDR1 as MDHEN and CDR2 as SYDVKM. The TCR sequence derives from a female donor in good health and CMV-seropositive. The sequenced sample was PBMCs. J is TRBJ2-3 and V is TRBV28; D is undetermined. The CDR3 spells CAGRRSSTDTQYF. CDR3 nucleotides: TGTGCCGGCAGGAGATCTAGCACAGATACGCAGTATTTT.